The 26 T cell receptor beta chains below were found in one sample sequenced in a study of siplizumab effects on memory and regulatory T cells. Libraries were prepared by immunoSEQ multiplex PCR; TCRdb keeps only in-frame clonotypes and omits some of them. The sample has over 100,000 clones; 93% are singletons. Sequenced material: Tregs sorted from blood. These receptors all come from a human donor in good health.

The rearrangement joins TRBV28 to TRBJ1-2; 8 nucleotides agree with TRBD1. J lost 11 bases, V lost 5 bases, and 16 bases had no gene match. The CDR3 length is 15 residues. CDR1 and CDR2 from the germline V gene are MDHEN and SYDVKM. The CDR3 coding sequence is TGTGCCAGCAGTGCGCAGGGGGCGCCTCCAATGAGATACACCTTC. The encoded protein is CASSAQGAPPMRYTF.

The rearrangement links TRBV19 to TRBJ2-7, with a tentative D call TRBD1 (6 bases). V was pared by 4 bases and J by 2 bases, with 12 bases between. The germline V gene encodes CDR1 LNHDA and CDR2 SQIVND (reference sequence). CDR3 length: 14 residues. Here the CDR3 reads CASSTPGDTYEQYF. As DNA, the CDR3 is TGTGCCAGTAGTACCCCAGGGGATACCTACGAGCAGTACTTC.

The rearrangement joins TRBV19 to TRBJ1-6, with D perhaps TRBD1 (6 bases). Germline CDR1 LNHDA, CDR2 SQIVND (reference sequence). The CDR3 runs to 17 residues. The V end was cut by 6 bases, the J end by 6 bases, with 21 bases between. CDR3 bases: TGTGCCAGTAGCCCCCCGTCCGGGGGCGGGGGTAATTCACCCCTCCACTTT. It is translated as CASSPPSGGGGNSPLHF.

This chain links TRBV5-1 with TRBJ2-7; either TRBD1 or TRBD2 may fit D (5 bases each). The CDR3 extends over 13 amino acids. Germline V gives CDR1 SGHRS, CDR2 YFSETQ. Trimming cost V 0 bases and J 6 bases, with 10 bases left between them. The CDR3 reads CASSLAFGTEQYF. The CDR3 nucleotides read TGCGCCAGCAGCTTGGCCTTCGGGACCGAGCAGTACTTC.

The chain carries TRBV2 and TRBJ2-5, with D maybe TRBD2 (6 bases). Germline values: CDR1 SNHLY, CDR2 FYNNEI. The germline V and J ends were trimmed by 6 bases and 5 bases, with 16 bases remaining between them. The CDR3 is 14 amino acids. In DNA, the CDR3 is TGTGCCAGCAGAACCCGGGGGTTCCCTGAGACCCAGTACTTC. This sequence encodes CASRTRGFPETQYF.

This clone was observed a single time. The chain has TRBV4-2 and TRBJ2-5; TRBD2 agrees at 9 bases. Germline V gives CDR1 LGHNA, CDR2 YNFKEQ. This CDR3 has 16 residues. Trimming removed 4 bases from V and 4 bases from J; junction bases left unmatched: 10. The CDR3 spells CASSPFGAGGPETQYF. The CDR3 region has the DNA TGTGCCAGCAGCCCCTTCGGGGCGGGAGGGCCAGAGACCCAGTACTTC.

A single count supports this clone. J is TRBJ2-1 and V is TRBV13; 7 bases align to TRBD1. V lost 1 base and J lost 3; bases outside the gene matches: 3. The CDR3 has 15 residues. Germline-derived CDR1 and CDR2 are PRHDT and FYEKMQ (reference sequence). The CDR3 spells CASSLDRGLYNEQFF. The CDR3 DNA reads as TGTGCCAGCAGCTTAGACAGGGGCCTCTACAATGAGCAGTTCTTC.

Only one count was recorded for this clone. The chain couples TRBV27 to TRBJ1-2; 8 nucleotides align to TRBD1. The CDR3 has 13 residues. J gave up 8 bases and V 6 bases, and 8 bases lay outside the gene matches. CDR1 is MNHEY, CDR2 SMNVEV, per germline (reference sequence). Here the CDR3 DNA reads TGTGCCAGCAGGAAGACAGGGGCCGACGGCTACACCTTC. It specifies CASRKTGADGYTF.

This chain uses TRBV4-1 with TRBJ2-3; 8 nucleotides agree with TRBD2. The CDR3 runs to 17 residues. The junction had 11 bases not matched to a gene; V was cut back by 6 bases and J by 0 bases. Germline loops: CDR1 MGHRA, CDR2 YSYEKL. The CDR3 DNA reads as TGCGCCAGCAGGCCGACGAGACTAGCGTCTAGCACAGATACGCAGTATTTT. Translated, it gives CASRPTRLASSTDTQYF.

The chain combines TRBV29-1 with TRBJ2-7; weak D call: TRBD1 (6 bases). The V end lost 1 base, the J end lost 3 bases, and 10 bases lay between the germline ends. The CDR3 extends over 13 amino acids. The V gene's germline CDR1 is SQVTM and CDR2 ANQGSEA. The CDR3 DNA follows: TGCAGCGTTGAAGGCACAGGGTACTACGAGCAGTACTTC. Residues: CSVEGTGYYEQYF.

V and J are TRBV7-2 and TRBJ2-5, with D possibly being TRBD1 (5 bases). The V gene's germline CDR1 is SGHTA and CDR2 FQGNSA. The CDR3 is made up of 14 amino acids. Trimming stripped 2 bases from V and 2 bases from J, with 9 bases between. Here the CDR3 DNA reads TGTGCCAGCAGCTTACAGGGCCGACAAGAGACCCAGTACTTC. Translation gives CASSLQGRQETQYF. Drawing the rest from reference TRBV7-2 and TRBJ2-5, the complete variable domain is GAGVSQSPSNKVTEKGKDVELRCDPISGHTALYWYRQSLGQGLEFLIYFQGNSAPDKSGLPSDRFSAERTGGSVSTLTIQRTQQEDSAVYLCASSLQGRQETQYFGPGTRLLVL.

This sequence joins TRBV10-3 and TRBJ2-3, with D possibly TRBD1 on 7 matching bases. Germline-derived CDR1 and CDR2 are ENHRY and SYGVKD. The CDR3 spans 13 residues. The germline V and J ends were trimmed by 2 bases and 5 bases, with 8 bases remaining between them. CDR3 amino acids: CAISEQGGDTQYF. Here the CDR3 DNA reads TGTGCCATCAGTGAGCAGGGGGGAGATACGCAGTATTTT.

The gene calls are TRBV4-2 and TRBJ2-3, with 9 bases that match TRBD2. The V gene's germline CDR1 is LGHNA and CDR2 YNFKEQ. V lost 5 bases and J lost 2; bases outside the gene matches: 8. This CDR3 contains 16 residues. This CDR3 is CASSNGASGNTDTQYF. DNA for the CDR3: TGTGCCAGCAGCAATGGGGCTAGCGGGAACACAGATACGCAGTATTTT.

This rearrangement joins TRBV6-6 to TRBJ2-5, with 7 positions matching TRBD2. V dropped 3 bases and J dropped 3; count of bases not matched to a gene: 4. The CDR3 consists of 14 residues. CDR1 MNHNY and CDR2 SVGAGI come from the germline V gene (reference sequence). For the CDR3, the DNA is TGTGCCAGCAGTTATATGACTAGCAAAGAGACCCAGTACTTC. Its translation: CASSYMTSKETQYF.

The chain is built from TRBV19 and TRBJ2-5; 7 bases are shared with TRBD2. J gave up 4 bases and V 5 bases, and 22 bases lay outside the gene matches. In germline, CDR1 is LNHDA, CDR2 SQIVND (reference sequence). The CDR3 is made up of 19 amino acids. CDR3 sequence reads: CASSSIGRKSGALGETQYF. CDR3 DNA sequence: TGTGCCAGTAGTTCTATAGGGCGTAAAAGCGGGGCTCTAGGAGAGACCCAGTACTTC.

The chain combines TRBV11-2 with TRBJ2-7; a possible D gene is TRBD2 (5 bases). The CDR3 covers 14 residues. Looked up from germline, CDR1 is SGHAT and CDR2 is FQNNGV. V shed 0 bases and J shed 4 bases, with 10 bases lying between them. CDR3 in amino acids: CASSLDTGRYEQYF. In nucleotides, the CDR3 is TGTGCCAGCAGCTTAGATACGGGAAGATACGAGCAGTACTTC.

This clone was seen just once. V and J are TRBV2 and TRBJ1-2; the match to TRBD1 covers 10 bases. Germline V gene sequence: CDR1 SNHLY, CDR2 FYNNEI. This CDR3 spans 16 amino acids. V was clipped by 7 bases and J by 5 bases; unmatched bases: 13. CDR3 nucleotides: TGTGCCAGCAAGTTCGGCCGCCGGGACAGGGGATATGGCTACACCTTC. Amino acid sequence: CASKFGRRDRGYGYTF.

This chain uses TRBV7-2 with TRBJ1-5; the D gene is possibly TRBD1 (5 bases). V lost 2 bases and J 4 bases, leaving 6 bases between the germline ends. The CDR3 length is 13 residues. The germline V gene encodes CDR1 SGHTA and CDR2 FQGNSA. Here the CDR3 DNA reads TGTGCCAGCAGCTTAACAGGAAATCAGCCCCAGCATTTT. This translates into CASSLTGNQPQHF.

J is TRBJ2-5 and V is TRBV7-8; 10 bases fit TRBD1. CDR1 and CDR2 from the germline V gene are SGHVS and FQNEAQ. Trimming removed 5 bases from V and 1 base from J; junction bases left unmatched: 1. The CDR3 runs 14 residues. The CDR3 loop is CASSRTGGQETQYF. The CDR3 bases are TGTGCCAGCAGCCGGACAGGGGGCCAAGAGACCCAGTACTTC.

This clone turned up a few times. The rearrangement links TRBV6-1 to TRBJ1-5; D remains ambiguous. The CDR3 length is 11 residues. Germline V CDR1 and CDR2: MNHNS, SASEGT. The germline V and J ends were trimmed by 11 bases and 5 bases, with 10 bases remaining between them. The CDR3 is CARVADQPQHF. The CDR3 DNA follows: TGTGCCCGCGTCGCCGATCAGCCCCAGCATTTT.

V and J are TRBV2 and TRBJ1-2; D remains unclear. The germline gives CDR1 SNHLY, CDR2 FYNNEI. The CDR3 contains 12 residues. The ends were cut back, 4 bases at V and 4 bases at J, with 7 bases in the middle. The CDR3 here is CASSGLSYGYTF. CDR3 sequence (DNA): TGTGCCAGCAGTGGGCTGAGCTATGGCTACACCTTC.

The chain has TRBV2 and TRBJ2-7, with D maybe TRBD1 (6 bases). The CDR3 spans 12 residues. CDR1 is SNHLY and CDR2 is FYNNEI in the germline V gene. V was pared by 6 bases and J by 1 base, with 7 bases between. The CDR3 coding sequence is TGTGCCAGCAGGAGGGGGTCCTACGAGCAGTACTTC. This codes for CASRRGSYEQYF.

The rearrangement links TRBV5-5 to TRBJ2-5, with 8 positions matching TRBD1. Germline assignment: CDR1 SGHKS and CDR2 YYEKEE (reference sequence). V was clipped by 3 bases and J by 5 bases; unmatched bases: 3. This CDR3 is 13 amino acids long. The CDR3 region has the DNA TGTGCCAGCAGCTATACAGGGGGGGAGACCCAGTACTTC. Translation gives CASSYTGGETQYF.

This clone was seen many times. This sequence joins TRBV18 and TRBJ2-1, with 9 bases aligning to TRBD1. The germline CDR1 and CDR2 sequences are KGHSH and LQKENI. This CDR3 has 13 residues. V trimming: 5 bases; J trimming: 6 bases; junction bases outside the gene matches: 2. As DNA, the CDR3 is TGTGCCAGCTCAGGACAGGGGAGCAATGAGCAGTTCTTC. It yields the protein CASSGQGSNEQFF.

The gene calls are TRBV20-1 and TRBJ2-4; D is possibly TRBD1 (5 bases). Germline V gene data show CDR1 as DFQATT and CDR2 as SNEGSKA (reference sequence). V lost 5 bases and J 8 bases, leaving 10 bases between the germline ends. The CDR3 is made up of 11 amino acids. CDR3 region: CSASDSHIQYF. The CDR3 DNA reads TGCAGTGCTTCTGACAGTCACATTCAGTACTTC.

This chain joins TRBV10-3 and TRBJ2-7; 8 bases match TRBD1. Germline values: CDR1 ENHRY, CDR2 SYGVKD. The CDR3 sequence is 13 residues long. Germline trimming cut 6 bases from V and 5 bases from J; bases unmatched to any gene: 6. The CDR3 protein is CAIRRQGFHEQYF. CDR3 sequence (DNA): TGTGCCATCAGGAGACAGGGGTTCCACGAGCAGTACTTC.